A selection of T cell receptor beta chains follows, all from one sample in a study of blood T cell repertoires in COVID-19. Clones were sequenced by immunoSEQ multiplex PCR, and TCRdb holds only the in-frame ones, with some missing. The sample has fewer than 250,000 clones; approximately 90% are singletons. The sequenced material came from peripheral blood. Source of these receptors: a man aged 70 or older with acute or convalescent COVID-19. Each CDR3 is given with its conserved first and last residue. D genes are given only for firm matches. Where a row states a size, it is once, few, many or the class of an expanded clone; other rows omit it.

d_gene	abundance	v_gene	j_gene	CDR3nt	CDR3aa
TRBD1	-	TRBV19	TRBJ1-2	TGTGCCAGTAACCCTGGGGGACAGTTCTATGGCTACACCTTC	CASNPGGQFYGYTF
-	-	TRBV19	TRBJ2-2	TGTGCCAGTAGCGGAGGGGTCACCGGGGAGCTGTTTTTT	CASSGGVTGELFF
TRBD1	-	TRBV18	TRBJ2-3	TGTGCCAGCTCACCCATAGGGACAGGGGCCACAGATACGCAGTATTTT	CASSPIGTGATDTQYF
-	-	TRBV9	TRBJ2-7	TGTGCCAGCAGCGTCTTTCGGGGCTACGAGCAGTACTTC	CASSVFRGYEQYF
TRBD2	-	TRBV5-4	TRBJ2-1	TGTGCCAGCATCCAAGGACTAGCGGGAGGTGGAGAGCAGTTCTTC	CASIQGLAGGGEQFF
-	once	TRBV7-3	TRBJ1-1	TGTGCCAGCAGCTTAAGCGGCAGGGATGGCACTGAAGCTTTCTTT	CASSLSGRDGTEAFF
-	-	TRBV7-9	TRBJ2-7	TGTGCCAGCAGCTTAGAGGGGTTAGCGGACGAGCAGTACTTC	CASSLEGLADEQYF
TRBD1	-	TRBV5-4	TRBJ2-7	TGTGCCAGCAGCTCGGGGGACAGGGCGTCGTATTCCGTAGAGCAGTACTTC	CASSSGDRASYSVEQYF
TRBD1	-	TRBV5-4	TRBJ1-2	TGTGCCAGCAGCCTGGGACAGGGAAACTATGGCTACACCTTC	CASSLGQGNYGYTF
-	-	TRBV7-2	TRBJ2-1	TGTGCCAGCAAAGGTAGCGGCGGCCGGTCCTACAATGAGCAGTTCTTC	CASKGSGGRSYNEQFF
-	-	TRBV7-9	TRBJ1-1	TGTGCCAGCAGCTTAGGGGAGGGTGCGAACACTGAAGCTTTCTTT	CASSLGEGANTEAFF
TRBD1	-	TRBV18	TRBJ2-7	TGTGCCAGCTCACTAACAGGGGGCACAGCCTACGAGCAGTACTTC	CASSLTGGTAYEQYF
-	-	TRBV20-1	TRBJ1-4	TGCAGTGCTAGTTTCGCGGGGAGCGTGGCTGAAAAACTGTTTTTT	CSASFAGSVAEKLFF
TRBD1	once	TRBV3-1/TRBV3-2	TRBJ2-1	TGTGCCAGCAGCCAAGATTCCGGGACAGGGGGCGATGAGCAGTTCTTC	CASSQDSGTGGDEQFF
-	-	TRBV14	TRBJ2-2	TGTGCCAGCAGCCAAGATGCCCGACGGAGAAAAGCGAACACCGGGGAGCTGTTTTTT	CASSQDARRRKANTGELFF
-	-	TRBV7-9	TRBJ1-3	TGTGCCAGCAGTTCCCCAGGGATAGATACTGGAAACACCATATATTTT	CASSSPGIDTGNTIYF
-	-	TRBV10-3	TRBJ2-3	TGTGCCATCAGTGAGTCCTACAGGGCCACAGATACGCAGTATTTT	CAISESYRATDTQYF
-	-	TRBV5-1	TRBJ2-1	TGCGCCAGCAGCTTGGGTCGCAATGAGCAGTTCTTC	CASSLGRNEQFF
-	few	TRBV25-1	TRBJ1-4	TGTGCCAGCAGAGGGAGGGAGACTGAAAAACTGTTTTTT	CASRGRETEKLFF
TRBD2	-	TRBV29-1	TRBJ2-7	TGCAGCGCCTCTGGACTAGCGGGAGGCGAGCAGTACTTC	CSASGLAGGEQYF
-	-	TRBV11-2	TRBJ1-3	TGTGCCAGCAGCTTAGATCGCTCTGGAAACACCATATATTTT	CASSLDRSGNTIYF
TRBD1	once	TRBV5-6	TRBJ2-3	TGTGCCAGCAGCTCCGGACAGGGGCGCACAGATACGCAGTATTTT	CASSSGQGRTDTQYF
-	-	TRBV3-1/TRBV3-2	TRBJ1-1	TGTGCCAGCAGCCAAGACTTAGGGGGTTCGGCGGCTTTCTTT	CASSQDLGGSAAFF
TRBD2	-	TRBV27	TRBJ2-7	TGTGCCAGCAGCTTAAGCGGGGTCTTCTCCTACGAGCAGTACTTC	CASSLSGVFSYEQYF
TRBD1	-	TRBV19	TRBJ1-6	TGTGCCAGTAGTTTTCAGGGGGCGAATTCACCCCTCCACTTT	CASSFQGANSPLHF
TRBD1	-	TRBV9	TRBJ2-7	TGTGCCAGCAGCGTGGCGGACAGGGGCTCCTACGAGCAGTACTTC	CASSVADRGSYEQYF
TRBD1	-	TRBV9	TRBJ1-5	TGTGCCAGCAGCGTAGGTGGGACAGACATCAATCAGCCCCAGCATTTT	CASSVGGTDINQPQHF
-	-	TRBV30	TRBJ1-4	TGTGCCTGGACCCTCGTGGGAGCCACGCGCGGTGAAAAACTGTTTTTT	CAWTLVGATRGEKLFF
-	-	TRBV12-3/TRBV12-4	TRBJ2-7	TGTGCCAGCAGCCCACAGAATTACGAGCAGTACTTC	CASSPQNYEQYF
TRBD1	-	TRBV5-6	TRBJ1-4	TGTGCCAGCACCGAGACAGGGGTTGTTGAAAAACTGTTTTTT	CASTETGVVEKLFF
-	-	TRBV28	TRBJ2-3	TGTGCCAGCAGTTTAGCACAGGGTCGCACAGATACGCAGTATTTT	CASSLAQGRTDTQYF
TRBD1	-	TRBV7-9	TRBJ1-1	TGTGCCAGCAGCTGGGACAGACAGATGAACACTGAAGCTTTCTTT	CASSWDRQMNTEAFF
TRBD1	once	TRBV7-2	TRBJ2-2	TGTGCCAGCAGTTCAGGACAGGGGTGGGCCGGGGAGCTGTTTTTT	CASSSGQGWAGELFF